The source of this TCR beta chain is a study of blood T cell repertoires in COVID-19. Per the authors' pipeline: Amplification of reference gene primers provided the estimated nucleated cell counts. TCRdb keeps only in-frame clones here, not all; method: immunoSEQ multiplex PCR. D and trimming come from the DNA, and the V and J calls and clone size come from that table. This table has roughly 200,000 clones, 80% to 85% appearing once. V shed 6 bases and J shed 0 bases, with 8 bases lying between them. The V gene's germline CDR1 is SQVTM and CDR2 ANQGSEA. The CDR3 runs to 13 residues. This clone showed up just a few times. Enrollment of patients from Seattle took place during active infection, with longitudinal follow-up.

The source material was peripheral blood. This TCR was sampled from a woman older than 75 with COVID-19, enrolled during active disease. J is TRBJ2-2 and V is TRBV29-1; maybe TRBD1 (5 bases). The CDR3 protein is CSVRQPNTGELFF. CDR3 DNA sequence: TGCAGCGTACGACAGCCGAACACCGGGGAGCTGTTTTTT.